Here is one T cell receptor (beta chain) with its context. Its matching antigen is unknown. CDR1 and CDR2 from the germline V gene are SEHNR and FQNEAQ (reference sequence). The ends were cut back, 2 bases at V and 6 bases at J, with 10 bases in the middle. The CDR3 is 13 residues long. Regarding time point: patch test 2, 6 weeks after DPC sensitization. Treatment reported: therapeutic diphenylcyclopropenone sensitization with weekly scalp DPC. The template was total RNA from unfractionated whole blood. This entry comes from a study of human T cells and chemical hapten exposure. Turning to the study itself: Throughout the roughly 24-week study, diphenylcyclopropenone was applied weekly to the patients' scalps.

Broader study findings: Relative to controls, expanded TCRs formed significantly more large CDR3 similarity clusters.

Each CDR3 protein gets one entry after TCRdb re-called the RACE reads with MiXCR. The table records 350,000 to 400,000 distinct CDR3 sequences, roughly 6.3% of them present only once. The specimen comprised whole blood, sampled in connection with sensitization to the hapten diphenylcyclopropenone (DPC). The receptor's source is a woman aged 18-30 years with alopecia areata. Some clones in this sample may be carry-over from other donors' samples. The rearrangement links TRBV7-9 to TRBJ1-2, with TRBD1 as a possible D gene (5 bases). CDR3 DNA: TGTGCCAGCAGCTTAATCAGGGCCAATGGCTACACCTTC. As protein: CASSLIRANGYTF.